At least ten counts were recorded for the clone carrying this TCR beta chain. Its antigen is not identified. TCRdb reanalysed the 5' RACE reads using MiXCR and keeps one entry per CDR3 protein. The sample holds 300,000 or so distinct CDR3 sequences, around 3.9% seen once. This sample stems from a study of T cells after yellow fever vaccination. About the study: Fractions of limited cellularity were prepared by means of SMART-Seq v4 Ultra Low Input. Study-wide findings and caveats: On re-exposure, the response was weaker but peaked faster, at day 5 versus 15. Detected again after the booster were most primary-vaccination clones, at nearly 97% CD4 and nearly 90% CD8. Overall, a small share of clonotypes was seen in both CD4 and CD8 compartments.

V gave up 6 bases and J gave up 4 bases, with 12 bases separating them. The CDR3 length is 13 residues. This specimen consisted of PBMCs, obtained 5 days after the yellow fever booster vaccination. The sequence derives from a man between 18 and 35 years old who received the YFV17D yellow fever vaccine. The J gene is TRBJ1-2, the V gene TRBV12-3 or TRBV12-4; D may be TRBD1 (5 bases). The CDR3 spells CASSPGPLYGYTF. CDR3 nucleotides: TGTGCCAGCAGCCCGGGACCCCTCTATGGCTACACCTTC.